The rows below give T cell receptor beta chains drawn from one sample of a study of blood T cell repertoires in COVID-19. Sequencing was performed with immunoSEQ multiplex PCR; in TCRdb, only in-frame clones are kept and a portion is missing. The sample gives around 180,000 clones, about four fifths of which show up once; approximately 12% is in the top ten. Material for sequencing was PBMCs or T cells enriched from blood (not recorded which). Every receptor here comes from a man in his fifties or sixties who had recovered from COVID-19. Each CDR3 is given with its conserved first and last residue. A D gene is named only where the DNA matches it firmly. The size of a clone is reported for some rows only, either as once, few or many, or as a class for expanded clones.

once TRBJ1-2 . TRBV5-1 TGCGCCAGCAGCAAAGAGGCCCAGGGAGGGGGCTACACCTTC CASSKEAQGGGYTF
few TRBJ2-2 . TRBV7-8 TGTGCCAGCAGCTTCTCTCGACTGAACACCGGGGAGCTGTTTTTT CASSFSRLNTGELFF
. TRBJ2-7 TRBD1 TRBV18 TGTGCCAGCTCCCCGGGTACAGGGGGCTGGAACGAGCAGTACTTC CASSPGTGGWNEQYF
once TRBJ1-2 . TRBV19 TGTGCCAGTAGTTCCTTGCCCTCTTCTATGTATGGCTACACCTTC CASSSLPSSMYGYTF
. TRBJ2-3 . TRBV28 TGTGCCAGCAGTTTGAGCCCATTAAGGGGGACAGATACGCAGTATTTT CASSLSPLRGTDTQYF
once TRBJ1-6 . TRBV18 TGTGCCAGCTCAGCGGACAGTTATTCACCCCTCCACTTT CASSADSYSPLHF
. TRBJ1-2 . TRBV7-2 TGTGCCAGCAGCTTAAGAGACAGTGGCTACACCTTC CASSLRDSGYTF
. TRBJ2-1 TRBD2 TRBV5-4 TGTGCCAGCAGCCCCGGGACTAGCTCCTACAATGAGCAGTTCTTC CASSPGTSSYNEQFF
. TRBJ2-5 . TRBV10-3 TGTGCCATCAGTTCAACTAGTTATGGGGAGACCCAGTACTTC CAISSTSYGETQYF
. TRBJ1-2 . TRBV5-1 TGCGCCAGCAGCTTGGAAGGCCAGGGAGGGAGCTACACCTTC CASSLEGQGGSYTF
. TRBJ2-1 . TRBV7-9 TGTGCCAGCAGCCAGGGAGGGGGAAACTACAATGAGCAGTTCTTC CASSQGGGNYNEQFF
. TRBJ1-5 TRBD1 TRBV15 TGTGCCACCAGCAAGGACAGGGGCAATCAGCCCCAGCATTTT CATSKDRGNQPQHF
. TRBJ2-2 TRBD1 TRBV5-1 TGCGCCAGCAGGAGACAGGGGGCGCGGGACACCGGGGAGCTGTTTTTT CASRRQGARDTGELFF
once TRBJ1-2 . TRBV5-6 TGTGCCAGCAGCTTGGCCCGTACAGGCATCTATGGCTACACCTTC CASSLARTGIYGYTF
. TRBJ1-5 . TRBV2 TGTGCCAGCAGTGAAGAACAGACCAATCAGCCCCAGCATTTT CASSEEQTNQPQHF
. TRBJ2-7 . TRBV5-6 TGTGCCAGCAGCCCTCGACAGTCCTACGAGCAGTACTTC CASSPRQSYEQYF
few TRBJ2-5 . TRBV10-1 TGCGCCAGCAGCGGGGGACCCCAAGAGACCCAGTACTTC CASSGGPQETQYF
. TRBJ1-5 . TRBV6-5 TGTGCCAGCAGTTACTCGCAGGGGTGGAAGCCCCAGCATTTT CASSYSQGWKPQHF
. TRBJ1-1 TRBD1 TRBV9 TGTGCCAGCAGCGTAGGGGGGACAGGGGTAGGAATGAACACTGAAGCTTTCTTT CASSVGGTGVGMNTEAFF
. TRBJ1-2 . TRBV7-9 TGTGCCAGCAGCTCCGCGAGTATTCGCGGCTATGGCTACACCTTC CASSSASIRGYGYTF
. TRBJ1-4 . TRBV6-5 TGTGCCAGCAGCCGGGACTCGCCCCCCTGGGGACTGTTTTTT CASSRDSPPWGLFF
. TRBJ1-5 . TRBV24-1 TGTGCCACCAGTGATTCGGGGGATCAGCCCCAGCATTTT CATSDSGDQPQHF
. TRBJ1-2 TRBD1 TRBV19 TGTGCCAGTAGTATAGTGACAGGGGACGGCTACACCTTC CASSIVTGDGYTF
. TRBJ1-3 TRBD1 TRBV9 TGTGCCAGCAGCCCGCCCAGGGGGCTTGGAAACACCATATATTTT CASSPPRGLGNTIYF
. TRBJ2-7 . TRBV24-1 TGTGCCACCAGTGACCCGGGAAGGACTGGGAGTGAGCAGTACTTC CATSDPGRTGSEQYF
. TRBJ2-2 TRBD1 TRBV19 TGTGCCACCGGACAGGGGAAGGTGTCCGGGGAGCTGTTTTTT CATGQGKVSGELFF
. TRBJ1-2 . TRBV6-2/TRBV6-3 TGTGCCAGCAGTTACTCCTTGGGGGGAGTGGATGGCTACACCTTC CASSYSLGGVDGYTF
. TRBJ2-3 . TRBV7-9 TGTGCCAGCAGCTTACATGGAGTAGATACGCAGTATTTT CASSLHGVDTQYF
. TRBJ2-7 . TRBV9 TGTGCCAGCAGCGTAGCAGCCGGTGACGGGGGCTACGAGCAGTACTTC CASSVAAGDGGYEQYF
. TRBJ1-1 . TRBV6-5 TGTGCCAGCAGTTACAAGCTCGGGGGGTACACTGAAGCTTTCTTT CASSYKLGGYTEAFF
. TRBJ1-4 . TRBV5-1 TGCGCCAGCAGCTTGACAGGAACTAATGAAAAACTGTTTTTT CASSLTGTNEKLFF
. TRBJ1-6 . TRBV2 TGTGCCAGCAGTCAAAGCAGGGCTGGTAATTCACCCCTCCACTTT CASSQSRAGNSPLHF
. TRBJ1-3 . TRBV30 TGTGCCTGGAGTGCAAGCCCTGGAAACACCATATATTTT CAWSASPGNTIYF
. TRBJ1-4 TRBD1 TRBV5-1 TGCGCCAGCAGCTTGGCTAAACAGGGGTGGGGTGAAAAACTGTTTTTT CASSLAKQGWGEKLFF
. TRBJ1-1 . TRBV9 TGTGCCAGCAGCGAAAGGGGCGCAGATTATACTGAAGCTTTCTTT CASSERGADYTEAFF
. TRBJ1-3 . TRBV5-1 TGCGCCAGCAGCTTGAGCGGCGGGCCATTCTCTGGAAACACCATATATTTT CASSLSGGPFSGNTIYF
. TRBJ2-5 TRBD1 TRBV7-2 TGTGCCAGCAGCCCCCAGGGACAGGGACAGACCCAGTACTTC CASSPQGQGQTQYF
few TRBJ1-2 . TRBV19 TGTGCCAGTAGTATTGACGGGGGCTATGGCTACACCTTC CASSIDGGYGYTF
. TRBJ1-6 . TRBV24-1 TGTGCCACCGGAACGGGACTCCCAAATTCACCCCTCCACTTT CATGTGLPNSPLHF
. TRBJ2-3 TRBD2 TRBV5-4 TGTGCCAGCAGCTTGATGTCTAGCGGGGTTAGGGGCACAGATACGCAGTATTTT CASSLMSSGVRGTDTQYF
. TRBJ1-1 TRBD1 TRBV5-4 TGTGCCAGCAGCTTGGACAGGGGTTACACTGAAGCTTTCTTT CASSLDRGYTEAFF
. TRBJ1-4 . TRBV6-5 TGTGCCAGCAGTCAGACAGCCACAACTAATGAAAAACTGTTTTTT CASSQTATTNEKLFF
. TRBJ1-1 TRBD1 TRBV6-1 TGTGCCAGCAGTGAAGGGGCAACCGACAGGGGGGCTTTCTTT CASSEGATDRGAFF
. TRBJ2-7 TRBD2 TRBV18 TGTGCCAGCTCACGAAGGAGCGGGGAAGCTACCTACGAGCAGTACTTC CASSRRSGEATYEQYF
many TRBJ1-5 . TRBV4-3 TGCGCCAGCAGCCAAGGTGAGGGAAACCAGCCCCAGCATTTT CASSQGEGNQPQHF
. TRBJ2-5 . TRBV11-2 TGTGCCAGCAGCTTACACTCTCAGGCGCGAGAGACCCAGTACTTC CASSLHSQARETQYF
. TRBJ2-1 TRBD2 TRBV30 TGTGCCTGGCTCCCGGGGAGCGGGGGGGCGGGTGAGCAGTTCTTC CAWLPGSGGAGEQFF
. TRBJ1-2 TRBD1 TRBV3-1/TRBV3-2 TGTGCCAGCAGCTGGGGACAGGGCGGTGACTATGGCTACACCTTC CASSWGQGGDYGYTF
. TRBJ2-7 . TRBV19 TGTGCCAGTAGAGCCGCCAGCGGAGGATCCTACGAGCAGTACTTC CASRAASGGSYEQYF
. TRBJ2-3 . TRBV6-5 TGTGCCGGTGAGGGAACAGATACGCAGTATTTT CAGEGTDTQYF
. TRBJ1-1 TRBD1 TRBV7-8 TGTGCCAGCAGCGGACGACAGGGGACCCTGAACACTGAAGCTTTCTTT CASSGRQGTLNTEAFF
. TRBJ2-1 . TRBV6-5 TGTGCCAGCAGGGGGGAGGTTCGGTACAATGAGCAGTTCTTC CASRGEVRYNEQFF
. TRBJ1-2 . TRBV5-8 TGTGCCAGCAGCCGAGGGCTCCTGTGGGAAGCAAATGGCTACACCTTC CASSRGLLWEANGYTF
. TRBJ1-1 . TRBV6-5 TGTGCCAGCAGTCGCCCTTCCGGACAGTCCCCTGAAGCTTTCTTT CASSRPSGQSPEAFF
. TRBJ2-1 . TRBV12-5 TGTGCTAGCCAAAGACAGGACTACAATGAGCAGTTCTTC CASQRQDYNEQFF
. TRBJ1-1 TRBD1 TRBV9 TGTGCCAGCAGCGTAGAGGGGAACAGGGGGAACACTGAAGCTTTCTTT CASSVEGNRGNTEAFF
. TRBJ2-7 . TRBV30 TGTGCCTGGAAAAGCAGACAGCACTACGAGCAGTACTTC CAWKSRQHYEQYF
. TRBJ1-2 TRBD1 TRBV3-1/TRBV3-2 TGTGCCAGCAGCCACCGACAGGGGGCTTATGGCTACACCTTC CASSHRQGAYGYTF
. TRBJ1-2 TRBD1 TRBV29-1 TGCAGCACCCAAGGCGGGACAGGGGGCTATGGCTACACCTTC CSTQGGTGGYGYTF
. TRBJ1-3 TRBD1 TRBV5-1 TGCGCCAGCAGCGTAGCCGGGACAGCAGGAAACACCATATATTTT CASSVAGTAGNTIYF